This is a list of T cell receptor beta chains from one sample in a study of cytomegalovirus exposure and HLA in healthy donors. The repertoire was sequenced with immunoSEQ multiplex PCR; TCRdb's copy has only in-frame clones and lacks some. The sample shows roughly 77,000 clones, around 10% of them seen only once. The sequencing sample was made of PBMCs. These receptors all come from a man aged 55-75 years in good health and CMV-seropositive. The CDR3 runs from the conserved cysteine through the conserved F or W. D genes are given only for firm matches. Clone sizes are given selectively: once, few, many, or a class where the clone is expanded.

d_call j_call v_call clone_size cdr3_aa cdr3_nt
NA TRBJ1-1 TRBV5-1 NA CASSLRLGAGGTEAFF TGCGCCAGCAGCTTGAGGTTGGGGGCGGGGGGTACTGAAGCTTTCTTT
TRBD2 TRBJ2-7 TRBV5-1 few CASSLAEAGVPYEQYF TGCGCCAGCAGCTTGGCCGAGGCGGGAGTGCCCTACGAGCAGTACTTC
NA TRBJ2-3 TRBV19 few CASERSGSGTDTQYF TGTGCCAGCGAAAGGTCCGGGAGCGGCACAGATACGCAGTATTTT
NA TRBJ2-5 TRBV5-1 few CASSPPGGWETQYF TGCGCCAGCAGCCCTCCAGGGGGGTGGGAGACCCAGTACTTC
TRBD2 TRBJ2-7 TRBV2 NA CASKGLAAVSSEQYF TGTGCCAGCAAGGGACTAGCGGCAGTAAGTAGCGAGCAGTACTTC
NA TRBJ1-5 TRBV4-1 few CASSQESGVNQPQHF TGCGCCAGCAGCCAAGAGTCAGGGGTCAATCAGCCCCAGCATTTT
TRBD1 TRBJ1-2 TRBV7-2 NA CASSSRTGGLGYTF TGTGCCAGCAGCTCACGGACAGGGGGCCTGGGCTACACCTTC
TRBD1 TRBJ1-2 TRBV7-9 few CASSRDRVDGYTF TGTGCCAGCAGCCGGGACAGGGTGGATGGCTACACCTTC
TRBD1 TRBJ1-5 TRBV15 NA CATSRGDRIEQPQHF TGTGCCACCAGCAGAGGGGACAGGATAGAACAGCCCCAGCATTTT
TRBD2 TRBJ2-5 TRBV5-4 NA CASSSGLAGPEETQYF TGTGCCAGCAGCTCAGGACTAGCGGGGCCAGAAGAGACCCAGTACTTC
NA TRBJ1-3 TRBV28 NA CASSFKAGEGNTIYF TGTGCCAGCAGTTTCAAAGCAGGGGAGGGAAACACCATATATTTT
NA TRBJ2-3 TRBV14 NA CASSPSIPRGVDTQYF TGTGCCAGCAGCCCAAGTATTCCCAGGGGAGTAGATACGCAGTATTTT
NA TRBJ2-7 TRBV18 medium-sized CASSLRRTGGGNRDEQYF TGTGCCAGCTCCCTGCGGAGGACGGGAGGAGGCAACAGGGACGAGCAGTACTTC
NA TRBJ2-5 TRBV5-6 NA CASSLAGETQYF TGTGCCAGCAGCTTGGCCGGAGAGACCCAGTACTTC
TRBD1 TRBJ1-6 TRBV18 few CAGGDSYNSPLHF TGTGCCGGAGGGGACAGTTATAATTCACCCCTCCACTTT
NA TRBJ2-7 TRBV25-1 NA CASSLQGHNEQYF TGTGCCAGCAGTCTCCAGGGTCACAACGAGCAGTACTTC